The rows below give T cell receptor beta chains drawn from one sample of a study of blood T cell repertoires in COVID-19. Measured with immunoSEQ multiplex PCR; TCRdb has only the in-frame clones, and not every one. This table has roughly 290,000 clones, about nine tenths appearing once. Sequencing was done on a sample of peripheral blood. The receptors were gathered from a woman in her sixties with acute or convalescent COVID-19. Both conserved end residues are part of each CDR3. Fields, in order: CDR3 length, J gene, D gene, V gene, clone size, CDR3 protein, CDR3 DNA. A D gene is named only where the DNA matches it firmly. Not every row has a clone size; where given, it reads once, few, many or a size class.

length: 17
J: TRBJ1-1
D: TRBD1
V: TRBV28
size: -
CDR3: CASSGIWTGVQNTEAFF
DNA: TGTGCCAGCAGTGGGATTTGGACAGGGGTGCAGAACACTGAAGCTTTCTTT

length: 14
J: TRBJ1-3
D: -
V: TRBV29-1
size: -
CDR3: CSVAGAATGNTIYF
DNA: TGCAGCGTGGCAGGGGCCGCTACTGGAAACACCATATATTTT

length: 15
J: TRBJ2-1
D: TRBD2
V: TRBV2
size: -
CDR3: CASTELAGAYNEQFF
DNA: TGTGCCAGCACTGAACTAGCGGGAGCCTACAATGAGCAGTTCTTC

length: 16
J: TRBJ2-5
D: TRBD2
V: TRBV7-2
size: -
CDR3: CASSSTSGRGGETQYF
DNA: TGTGCCAGCAGCTCGACTAGCGGGAGGGGAGGAGAGACCCAGTACTTC

length: 13
J: TRBJ1-2
D: TRBD1
V: TRBV19
size: -
CDR3: CASKMGQLYGYTF
DNA: TGTGCCAGTAAGATGGGACAGCTCTATGGCTACACCTTC

length: 14
J: TRBJ1-1
D: -
V: TRBV7-3
size: -
CDR3: CASSLGPRSTEAFF
DNA: TGTGCCAGCAGCTTAGGGCCCAGAAGCACTGAAGCTTTCTTT

length: 14
J: TRBJ1-6
D: TRBD1
V: TRBV6-5
size: -
CDR3: CAGRTGGNNSPLHF
DNA: TGTGCCGGTAGGACAGGGGGGAATAATTCACCCCTCCACTTT

length: 16
J: TRBJ1-5
D: TRBD1
V: TRBV19
size: -
CDR3: CASRSVGTGSNQPQHF
DNA: TGTGCCAGTAGATCTGTTGGGACAGGGTCCAATCAGCCCCAGCATTTT

length: 18
J: TRBJ1-1
D: TRBD1
V: TRBV27
size: -
CDR3: CASSSTDGTGEATTEAFF
DNA: TGTGCCAGCAGTTCAACCGACGGGACAGGGGAGGCAACCACTGAAGCTTTCTTT

length: 14
J: TRBJ2-7
D: TRBD1
V: TRBV28
size: -
CDR3: CASRRTGESYEQYF
DNA: TGTGCCAGCAGAAGGACAGGAGAGTCCTACGAGCAGTACTTC

length: 14
J: TRBJ2-5
D: -
V: TRBV14
size: -
CDR3: CASSQLLQYGTQYF
DNA: TGTGCCAGCAGCCAACTCTTGCAGTATGGGACCCAGTACTTC

length: 14
J: TRBJ2-7
D: -
V: TRBV4-1
size: -
CDR3: CASSQATSSYEQYF
DNA: TGCGCCAGCAGCCAAGCCACGAGCTCCTACGAGCAGTACTTC

length: 14
J: TRBJ1-2
D: -
V: TRBV29-1
size: -
CDR3: CSVEDLPANYGYTF
DNA: TGCAGCGTTGAAGATCTTCCAGCTAACTATGGCTACACCTTC

length: 16
J: TRBJ1-6
D: TRBD1
V: TRBV4-2
size: -
CDR3: CASSQVVGTANSPLHF
DNA: TGTGCCAGCAGCCAGGTAGTGGGGACAGCAAATTCACCCCTCCACTTT

length: 16
J: TRBJ1-4
D: TRBD1
V: TRBV6-6
size: -
CDR3: CASRKRTGGAWEKLFF
DNA: TGTGCCAGCAGGAAACGGACAGGGGGCGCTTGGGAAAAACTGTTTTTT

length: 14
J: TRBJ2-5
D: TRBD1
V: TRBV29-1
size: -
CDR3: CSVGPTGEFETQYF
DNA: TGCAGCGTTGGTCCGACAGGGGAATTTGAGACCCAGTACTTC

length: 16
J: TRBJ2-3
D: TRBD2
V: TRBV28
size: -
CDR3: CASSLSAGGPKDTQYF
DNA: TGTGCCAGCAGTTTAAGTGCGGGAGGGCCCAAAGATACGCAGTATTTT

length: 14
J: TRBJ1-1
D: TRBD1
V: TRBV5-1
size: -
CDR3: CASSQDRTNTEAFF
DNA: TGCGCCAGCAGCCAGGACAGGACGAACACTGAAGCTTTCTTT

length: 15
J: TRBJ2-7
D: TRBD2
V: TRBV7-9
size: -
CDR3: CASSPGASGSYEQYF
DNA: TGTGCCAGCAGCCCCGGGGCTAGCGGTTCCTACGAGCAGTACTTC

length: 14
J: TRBJ1-2
D: -
V: TRBV28
size: -
CDR3: CASSPSEADYGYTF
DNA: TGTGCCAGCAGTCCCAGCGAAGCGGACTATGGCTACACCTTC

length: 15
J: TRBJ1-2
D: TRBD1
V: TRBV6-6
size: -
CDR3: CASSPRTGVNYGYTF
DNA: TGTGCCAGCAGTCCCCGGACAGGGGTGAACTATGGCTACACCTTC

length: 14
J: TRBJ1-3
D: -
V: TRBV5-1
size: -
CDR3: CASSLPDSGNTIYF
DNA: TGCGCCAGCAGCTTGCCAGACTCTGGAAACACCATATATTTT

length: 17
J: TRBJ1-4
D: TRBD1
V: TRBV4-2
size: -
CDR3: CASSQEKSTGRNEKLFF
DNA: TGTGCCAGCAGCCAAGAAAAATCGACAGGGCGCAATGAAAAACTGTTTTTT

length: 16
J: TRBJ2-2
D: TRBD2
V: TRBV7-3
size: -
CDR3: CASSSTSGSGAGELFF
DNA: TGTGCCAGCAGCTCGACTAGCGGGAGTGGGGCCGGGGAGCTGTTTTTT

length: 15
J: TRBJ2-1
D: TRBD2
V: TRBV5-1
size: -
CDR3: CASKIGVAGDNEQFF
DNA: TGCGCCAGCAAGATCGGGGTAGCGGGGGACAATGAGCAGTTCTTC

length: 12
J: TRBJ1-1
D: -
V: TRBV27
size: -
CDR3: CASSSTGTEAFF
DNA: TGTGCCAGCAGTTCTACGGGCACTGAAGCTTTCTTT

length: 15
J: TRBJ1-6
D: TRBD1
V: TRBV2
size: -
CDR3: CASRARQGAGSPLHF
DNA: TGTGCCAGCAGAGCTCGACAGGGGGCAGGGTCACCCCTCCACTTT

length: 16
J: TRBJ2-1
D: TRBD1
V: TRBV2
size: -
CDR3: CASSFTGQILTNEQFF
DNA: TGTGCCAGCAGCTTTACGGGACAGATCCTAACCAATGAGCAGTTCTTC

length: 14
J: TRBJ1-5
D: -
V: TRBV28
size: few
CDR3: CASFDRSLRGPQHF
DNA: TGTGCCAGCTTCGACAGGTCCCTAAGGGGCCCCCAGCATTTT

length: 16
J: TRBJ1-3
D: -
V: TRBV18
size: -
CDR3: CASSQSSGSSGNTIYF
DNA: TGTGCCAGCTCCCAGTCGTCCGGGAGCTCTGGAAACACCATATATTTT

length: 11
J: TRBJ2-7
D: -
V: TRBV20-1
size: few
CDR3: CSARPFYEQYF
DNA: TGCAGTGCTAGACCCTTCTACGAGCAGTACTTC

length: 15
J: TRBJ1-2
D: TRBD1
V: TRBV14
size: once
CDR3: CASSPGLTGAYGYTF
DNA: TGTGCCAGCAGCCCCGGTTTGACAGGGGCATATGGCTACACCTTC

length: 14
J: TRBJ1-5
D: -
V: TRBV23-1
size: -
CDR3: CASSLARGGQPQHF
DNA: TGCGCCAGCAGTCTTGCCAGGGGTGGTCAGCCCCAGCATTTT